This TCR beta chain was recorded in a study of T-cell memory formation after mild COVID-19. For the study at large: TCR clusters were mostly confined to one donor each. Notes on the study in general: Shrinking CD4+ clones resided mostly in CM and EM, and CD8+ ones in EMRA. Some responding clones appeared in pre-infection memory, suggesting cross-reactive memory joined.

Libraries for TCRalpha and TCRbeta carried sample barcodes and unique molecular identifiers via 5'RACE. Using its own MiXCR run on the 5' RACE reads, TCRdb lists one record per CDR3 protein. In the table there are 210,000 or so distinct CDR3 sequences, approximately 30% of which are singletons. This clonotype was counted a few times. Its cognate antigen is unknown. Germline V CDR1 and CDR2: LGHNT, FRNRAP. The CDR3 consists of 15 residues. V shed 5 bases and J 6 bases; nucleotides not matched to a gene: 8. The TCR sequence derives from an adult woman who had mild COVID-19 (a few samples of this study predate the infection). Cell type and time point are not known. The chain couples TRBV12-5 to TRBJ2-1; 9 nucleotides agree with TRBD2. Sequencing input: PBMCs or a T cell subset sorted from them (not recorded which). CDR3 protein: CASGPGLASANEQFF. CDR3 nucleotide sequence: TGTGCTAGTGGTCCAGGACTAGCGAGTGCCAATGAGCAGTTCTTC.